The 7 T cell receptor beta chains given below trace back to one sample, sequenced in a study of cytomegalovirus exposure and HLA in healthy donors. Profiled with immunoSEQ multiplex PCR; TCRdb holds only in-frame clones, not every one. The table records roughly 250,000 clones, around 90% of them present only once. The sample comprised PBMCs. These receptors all come from a young woman in good health and CMV-seronegative.

The J gene is TRBJ2-1, the V gene TRBV10-3; TRBD2 is a possible D gene (6 bases). Germline V gives CDR1 ENHRY, CDR2 SYGVKD. This CDR3 has 16 residues. Trimming shortened V by 3 bases and J by 1 base, and 13 bases separated the two germline ends. CDR3 DNA: TGTGCCATCAGTGACCCGGCGGGACGTTCCTACAATGAGCAGTTCTTC. Protein sequence: CAISDPAGRSYNEQFF.

The chain uses TRBV5-1 and TRBJ1-2; D ambiguous. V lost 0 bases and J lost 4, with 13 bases in between. In germline, CDR1 is SGHRS, CDR2 YFSETQ. The CDR3 consists of 15 residues. In DNA form, the CDR3 reads TGCGCCAGCAGCTTGGACGGGGTTGTAGGCTATGGCTACACCTTC. Its protein is CASSLDGVVGYGYTF.

This chain uses TRBV30 with TRBJ2-7; 9 positions match TRBD2. Per germline, CDR1 GTSNPN and CDR2 SVGIG (reference sequence). V shed 0 bases, J shed 5 bases, and the junction held 5 bases outside the gene matches. CDR3 length: 14 amino acids. The CDR3 DNA is TGTGCCTGGAGTGTAGGCCTAGCGGGAAACGAGCAGTACTTC. As protein: CAWSVGLAGNEQYF.

The J gene is TRBJ2-2, the V gene TRBV11-3, with 7 positions matching TRBD1. CDR3 length: 16 amino acids. With V trimmed by 5 bases and J by 6 bases, 12 bases remained unmatched. The germline V gene encodes CDR1 SGHNT and CDR2 YENEEA. The CDR3 sequence is CASSKAGTVNPGELFF. The CDR3 DNA follows: TGTGCCAGCAGCAAAGCCGGGACAGTAAACCCCGGGGAGCTGTTTTTT.

The chain employs TRBV6-6 and TRBJ1-1; 8 bases agree with TRBD1. The trim removed 0 bases at V and 5 bases at J, leaving 5 bases unmatched. The CDR3 is 15 amino acids. Germline-derived CDR1 and CDR2 are MNHNY and SVGAGI (reference sequence). The CDR3 sequence is CASSYSSNRGTEAFF. Written as DNA, the CDR3 is TGTGCCAGCAGTTACTCGTCTAACAGGGGGACTGAAGCTTTCTTT.

This clone was seen more than once but under ten times. The rearrangement uses TRBV5-4 and TRBJ1-2; D remains ambiguous. Trimming left V 1 base short and J 8 bases short, with 12 bases between. This CDR3 is built from 13 residues. Germline loops: CDR1 SGHNT, CDR2 YYREEE (reference sequence). This chain's CDR3 is CASSLLQKSGYTF. DNA of the CDR3: TGTGCCAGCAGCTTGCTACAGAAATCCGGCTACACCTTC.

The J gene is TRBJ2-2, the V gene TRBV7-7; D is possibly TRBD1 (6 bases). The CDR3 has 14 residues. In germline, CDR1 is SSHAT, CDR2 FNYEAQ (reference sequence). Trimming left V 10 bases short and J 0 bases short, with 12 bases between. The CDR3 sequence: CATMGQPNTGELFF. In DNA, the CDR3 is TGTGCCACAATGGGACAACCGAACACCGGGGAGCTGTTTTTT.